Presented here are 22 T cell receptor beta chains from one specimen sequenced in a study of cytomegalovirus exposure and HLA in healthy donors. The PCR had 60 Vbeta and 13 Jbeta primers. Generated by immunoSEQ multiplex PCR, the TCRdb table keeps only in-frame clones and is missing some. The data contain 160,000 or so clones, about 80% of them singletons. Sequenced input: PBMCs. All receptors come from a man aged 25 to 45 in good health and CMV-seronegative.

To note about this clone: At one boundary the junction diverges from the germline segment, which might be a read error. The chain is built from TRBV7-9 and TRBJ2-7; possible D gene TRBD2, 5 bases. In germline, CDR1 is SEHNR, CDR2 FQNEAQ (reference sequence). This CDR3 is built from 11 residues. DNA of the CDR3: TGTTCCAGCAGCTCCGAGGGCAGGCCGTACTTC. Encoded protein: CSSSSEGRPYF.

J is TRBJ2-2 and V is TRBV4-1; D unresolved. The CDR3 extends over 16 amino acids. V lost 2 bases, J lost 0 bases, and 10 bases lay in between. Germline lookup yields CDR1 MGHRA and CDR2 YSYEKL. DNA of the CDR3: TGCGCCAGCAGCCAAACAAAAACAGCGAACACCGGGGAGCTGTTTTTT. Translation: CASSQTKTANTGELFF.

The gene calls are TRBV19 and TRBJ2-1; 9 nucleotides agree with TRBD1. Germline CDR1 is LNHDA and CDR2 is SQIVND (reference sequence). V gave up 3 bases and J gave up 7 bases; unmatched junction bases: 7. CDR3 length: 15 residues. The CDR3 reads CASSIMGQGGNEQFF. As DNA, the CDR3 is TGTGCCAGTAGTATTATGGGACAGGGAGGGAATGAGCAGTTCTTC. Full variable domain (missing parts from reference TRBV19 and TRBJ2-1): DGGITQSPKYLFRKEGQNVTLSCEQNLNHDAMYWYRQDPGQGLRLIYYSQIVNDFQKGDIAEGYSVSREKKESFPLTVTSAQKNPTAFYLCASSIMGQGGNEQFFGPGTRLTVL.

This clone was seen only once. The chain uses TRBV5-1 and TRBJ2-7; 9 bases agree with TRBD1. CDR3 length equals 14 residues. The ends lost 4 bases at V and 4 bases at J; junction bases unmatched: 6. Germline V gene sequence: CDR1 SGHRS, CDR2 YFSETQ. The CDR3 here is CASSPGTGYYEQYF. The CDR3 coding sequence is TGCGCCAGCAGCCCCGGGACAGGGTATTACGAGCAGTACTTC.

The chain uses TRBV13 and TRBJ1-4, with 8 bases lining up with TRBD1. The germline gives CDR1 PRHDT, CDR2 FYEKMQ (reference sequence). J gave up 5 bases and V 5 bases, and 7 bases lay outside the gene matches. CDR3 length: 15 residues. Here the CDR3 reads CASSLTGGVNEKLFF. The CDR3 DNA is TGTGCCAGCAGCCTCACAGGGGGAGTAAATGAAAAACTGTTTTTT.

The V and J genes are TRBV6-5 and TRBJ1-1, with D maybe TRBD1 (6 bases). Germline V CDR1 and CDR2: MNHEY, SVGAGI. V was cut by 8 bases and J by 6 bases, with 13 bases left in between. This CDR3 contains 12 residues. The CDR3 reads CASGRGKAEAFF. CDR3 bases: TGTGCCAGCGGGAGGGGGAAGGCTGAAGCTTTCTTT.

The chain has TRBV5-4 and TRBJ2-1; 8 positions agree with TRBD2. Per germline, CDR1 SGHNT and CDR2 YYREEE (reference sequence). The V segment lost 2 bases and the J segment 7 bases; nucleotides outside the gene matches: 8. There are 15 residues in the CDR3. CDR3 sequence reads: CASSLAGEFRNEQFF. CDR3 DNA sequence: TGTGCCAGCAGCTTAGCGGGAGAGTTTAGGAATGAGCAGTTCTTC.

The chain combines TRBV19 with TRBJ1-2; D possibly corresponds to TRBD1 (5 bases). The CDR3 sequence is 13 residues long. The germline V and J ends were trimmed by 0 bases and 6 bases, with 8 bases remaining between them. Germline V CDR1 and CDR2: LNHDA, SQIVND (reference sequence). CDR3 bases: TGTGCCAGTAGTATAGACAGGGCTGATGGCTACACCTTC. It yields the protein CASSIDRADGYTF.

The rearrangement joins TRBV19 to TRBJ1-6; maybe TRBD1 (6 bases). The length of the CDR3 is 17 residues. Per the germline V gene, CDR1 is LNHDA and CDR2 is SQIVND (reference sequence). V was trimmed by 3 bases and J by 6 bases, leaving 18 bases between them. This CDR3 reads CASSIRLQGRSNSPLHF. The CDR3 nucleotides read TGTGCCAGTAGTATTCGCCTACAGGGCCGCAGTAATTCACCCCTCCACTTT.

This rearrangement joins TRBV10-3 to TRBJ2-5, with TRBD1 as a possible D gene (5 bases). The CDR3 runs 13 residues. Germline V gene lookup returns CDR1 ENHRY and CDR2 SYGVKD. V was clipped by 4 bases and J by 5 bases, with 11 bases between them. The DNA for the CDR3 is TGTGCCATCAGTGGGGGCCTCTGGGAGACCCAGTACTTC. This translates into CAISGGLWETQYF.

The chain employs TRBV5-1 and TRBJ2-7; TRBD1 aligns across 8 bases. The CDR3 is 14 residues long. With 4 bases clipped from V and 3 bases from J, the junction kept 6 bases outside the gene matches. The germline gives CDR1 SGHRS, CDR2 YFSETQ. The CDR3 DNA is TGCGCCAGCAGCGTACAGGGGGAGGACTACGAGCAGTACTTC. Its translation: CASSVQGEDYEQYF.

This clone appeared once. This chain connects TRBV19 to TRBJ1-1; D perhaps matches TRBD1 (5 bases). The germline V gene encodes CDR1 LNHDA and CDR2 SQIVND (reference sequence). V was cut by 3 bases and J by 8 bases, with 10 bases left in between. This CDR3 region has 12 residues. In nucleotides, the CDR3 is TGTGCCAGTAGTATTAAAGGGGCCGAAGCTTTCTTT. It encodes CASSIKGAEAFF.

This clone was recorded only once. This rearrangement joins TRBV30 to TRBJ2-7; 16 bases align to TRBD2. The CDR3 runs to 20 residues. Trimming cost V 0 bases and J 3 bases; bases outside gene matches: 14. Germline CDR1 and CDR2: GTSNPN and SVGIG (reference sequence). The CDR3 nucleotides read TGTGCCTGGAGTGTACGGGGGACTAGCGGGAGGGTATTACCGGACTACGAGCAGTACTTC. It codes for CAWSVRGTSGRVLPDYEQYF.

The table lists this clone with a count of one. The chain combines TRBV14 with TRBJ2-1, with D perhaps matching TRBD2 (6 bases). Germline V CDR1 and CDR2: SGHDN, FVKESK. The CDR3 contains 13 residues. V lost 7 bases, J lost 4 bases, and 11 bases lay in between. DNA for the CDR3: TGTGCCAGCACCAGGGCGGGGTACAATGAGCAGTTCTTC. Amino acids: CASTRAGYNEQFF.

This chain connects TRBV5-1 to TRBJ2-7, with 8 bases aligning to TRBD1. V was pared by 7 bases and J by 2 bases, with 8 bases of the junction left unmatched. Per germline, CDR1 SGHRS and CDR2 YFSETQ. The CDR3 is 14 amino acids. The CDR3 coding sequence is TGCGCCAGCGGGCCGGGACAGGAGACCTACGAGCAGTACTTC. The encoded protein is CASGPGQETYEQYF.

V usage is TRBV18 and J usage is TRBJ2-7, with TRBD1 identical over 10 bases. Germline CDR1 and CDR2: KGHSH and LQKENI. This CDR3 is 14 amino acids long. V shed 2 bases and J 6 bases; nucleotides not matched to a gene: 4. Here the CDR3 reads CASSPVTGGREQYF. DNA of the CDR3: TGTGCCAGCTCACCAGTGACAGGGGGCCGCGAGCAGTACTTC. The whole variable domain, remainder taken from reference TRBV18 and TRBJ2-7, is NAGVMQNPRHLVRRRGQEARLRCSPMKGHSHVYWYRQLPEEGLKFMVYLQKENIIDESGMPKERFSAEFPKEGPSILRIQQVVRGDSAAYFCASSPVTGGREQYFGPGTRLTVT.

This clone has just one count. This chain connects TRBV28 to TRBJ2-6; D uncertain. V was clipped by 3 bases and J by 1 base, with 7 bases between them. The CDR3 runs 15 residues. Per germline, CDR1 MDHEN and CDR2 SYDVKM. CDR3 DNA: TGTGCCAGCAGTTTCGGAGTTTCTGGGGCCAACGTCCTGACTTTC. This translates into CASSFGVSGANVLTF.

The CDR3 DNA reads as TGTGCCAGCCGACTAGCGGGAGGGACAGATACGCAGTATTTT. Amino acids: CASRLAGGTDTQYF. The rearrangement joins TRBV5-4 to TRBJ2-3; TRBD2 aligns across 14 bases. There are 14 residues in the CDR3. Germline V gene lookup returns CDR1 SGHNT and CDR2 YYREEE (reference sequence). V lost 7 bases, J lost 3 bases, and 1 base stayed unmatched.

The CDR3 bases are TGTGCCAGCAGCACAGGACTAGCGGGTGCCGGGGAGCTGTTTTTT. It codes for CASSTGLAGAGELFF. The chain carries TRBV5-4 and TRBJ2-2; TRBD2 agrees at 11 bases. The CDR3 consists of 15 residues. From germline, CDR1 is SGHNT and CDR2 YYREEE (reference sequence). The ends lost 4 bases at V and 6 bases at J; junction bases unmatched: 5.

Written as DNA, the CDR3 is TGCGCCAGCAGCCCCCTCGGGGGGAAAGTTGGTGGTGAGCAGTTCTTC. This encodes CASSPLGGKVGGEQFF. The chain has TRBV4-3 and TRBJ2-1; TRBD2 aligns across 7 bases. V dropped 4 bases and J dropped 9; count of bases not matched to a gene: 15. Germline V gene data show CDR1 as LGHNA and CDR2 as YSLEER. CDR3 length: 16 amino acids.

The chain combines TRBV30 with TRBJ2-7; perhaps TRBD2 as D (5 bases). V lost 2 bases and J lost 3, with 14 bases in between. The CDR3 spans 14 residues. From germline, CDR1 is GTSNPN and CDR2 SVGIG (reference sequence). In DNA form, the CDR3 reads TGTGCCTGGAGTATAGGAGGCGGAGGCTACGAGCAGTACTTC. This codes for CAWSIGGGGYEQYF.

The chain couples TRBV7-9 to TRBJ2-7; a possible D gene is TRBD2 (6 bases). Trimming took off 5 bases at V and 0 bases at J, with 17 bases between the two ends. CDR1 is SEHNR, CDR2 FQNEAQ, per germline (reference sequence). The CDR3 extends over 16 amino acids. The CDR3 loop reads CASSPSGSGSSYEQYF. CDR3 nucleotide sequence: TGTGCCAGCAGCCCATCCGGGAGTGGAAGCTCCTACGAGCAGTACTTC. The full variable domain, its missing parts supplied by reference TRBV7-9 and TRBJ2-7, is DTGVSQNPRHKITKRGQNVTFRCDPISEHNRLYWYRQTLGQGPEFLTYFQNEAQLEKSRLLSDRFSAERPKGSFSTLEIQRTEQGDSAMYLCASSPSGSGSSYEQYFGPGTRLTVT.